The 17 T cell receptor beta chains reported below all come from one sample, sequenced in a study of blood T cell repertoires in COVID-19. TCRdb's copy holds only in-frame clones and misses some; the assay was immunoSEQ multiplex PCR. The repertoire holds 140,000 to 150,000 clones, with around 89% as singletons. Material for sequencing was peripheral blood. All receptors derive from a man between 60 and 75 years old with active or convalescent COVID-19.

DNA for the CDR3: TGTGCCAGCAGTTCGGGGAATTCACCCCTCCACTTT. Protein product: CASSSGNSPLHF. The rearrangement links TRBV28 to TRBJ1-6; D gene ambiguous. Germline loops: CDR1 MDHEN, CDR2 SYDVKM. This CDR3 has 12 residues. V dropped 4 bases and J dropped 7 bases, with 5 bases sitting between them.

This clone was detected only once. V and J are TRBV9 and TRBJ2-3, with 11 nucleotides matching TRBD2. The junction had 6 bases not matched to a gene; V was cut back by 4 bases and J by 2 bases. CDR1 and CDR2 (germline): SGDLS, YYNGEE. CDR3 size: 16 residues. CDR3 amino acids: CASSRGLAGFTDTQYF. The CDR3 DNA is TGTGCCAGCAGCCGAGGACTAGCGGGCTTCACAGATACGCAGTATTTT.

The rearrangement joins TRBV12-3 or TRBV12-4 to TRBJ2-2; D unresolved. The CDR3 spans 12 residues. V lost 2 bases and J lost 6, with 4 bases in between. This CDR3 reads CASSLWPGELFF. Here the CDR3 DNA reads TGTGCCAGCAGTTTATGGCCCGGGGAGCTGTTTTTT.

This clone was counted once. The chain carries TRBV20-1 and TRBJ2-3; no definite D call. Trimming took 8 bases from V and 2 from J, leaving 5 bases between them. The CDR3 sequence is 10 residues long. CDR1 is DFQATT, CDR2 SNEGSKA, per germline (reference sequence). In DNA form, the CDR3 reads TGCAGTCGAGCCACAGATACGCAGTATTTT. This gives the protein CSRATDTQYF.

The chain combines TRBV7-6 with TRBJ1-3; D perhaps matches TRBD1 (6 bases). Germline V gives CDR1 SGHVS, CDR2 FNYEAQ. CDR3 length equals 16 residues. Trimming took off 1 base at V and 4 bases at J, with 14 bases between the two ends. The CDR3 is CASSLVPNRVGNTIYF. CDR3 in DNA: TGTGCCAGCAGCTTAGTCCCGAACAGGGTGGGAAACACCATATATTTT.

The V and J genes are TRBV14 and TRBJ2-3; 9 nucleotides match TRBD1. J lost 2 bases, V lost 4 bases, and 13 bases had no gene match. Germline values: CDR1 SGHDN, CDR2 FVKESK. The CDR3 runs 18 residues. The CDR3 nucleotides read TGTGCCAGCAGCCGGCGCACAGGGGGCGAGTCCTTCACAGATACGCAGTATTTT. It encodes CASSRRTGGESFTDTQYF.

The J gene is TRBJ1-2, the V gene TRBV28; D is undetermined. The germline gives CDR1 MDHEN, CDR2 SYDVKM. The CDR3 length is 14 residues. V was clipped by 9 bases and J by 2 bases, with 16 bases between them. DNA for the CDR3: TGTGCCAGTCATCACAACGACTTAAACTATGGCTACACCTTC. Protein product: CASHHNDLNYGYTF.

The chain has TRBV5-1 and TRBJ2-7; 15 bases are shared with TRBD2. From germline, CDR1 is SGHRS and CDR2 YFSETQ. The CDR3 has 16 residues. The ends lost 4 bases at V and 4 bases at J; junction bases unmatched: 6. The chain's CDR3 is CASSALGLAGGYEQYF. CDR3 DNA sequence: TGCGCCAGCAGCGCGCTGGGACTAGCGGGGGGTTACGAGCAGTACTTC.

The rearrangement joins TRBV5-4 to TRBJ1-6; D remains unclear. The germline V and J ends were trimmed by 0 bases and 7 bases, with 5 bases remaining between them. Germline V gene sequence: CDR1 SGHNT, CDR2 YYREEE (reference sequence). The CDR3 covers 13 residues. CDR3 sequence: CASSLEQNSPLHF. The CDR3 nucleotides read TGTGCCAGCAGCTTGGAACAGAATTCACCCCTCCACTTT.

The V and J genes are TRBV7-3 and TRBJ2-5, with D tentatively TRBD1 (5 bases). Trimming cost V 0 bases and J 5 bases, with 13 bases left between them. This CDR3 comprises 15 residues. From germline, CDR1 is SGHTA and CDR2 FQGTGA. The CDR3 loop reads CASSLTHRRQETQYF. CDR3 coding DNA: TGTGCCAGCAGCTTAACGCACAGGCGTCAGGAGACCCAGTACTTC.

The chain is built from TRBV5-1 and TRBJ2-1; 8 bases map to TRBD2. The V gene's germline CDR1 is SGHRS and CDR2 YFSETQ. V lost 0 bases to trimming and J lost 7 bases; unmatched junction nucleotides: 9. The CDR3 contains 16 residues. This CDR3 is CASSLVAGLESNEQFF. Here the CDR3 DNA reads TGCGCCAGCAGCTTGGTTGCGGGACTAGAGTCGAATGAGCAGTTCTTC.

The chain joins TRBV6-6 to TRBJ1-5; TRBD1 agrees at 10 bases. The germline gives CDR1 MNHNY, CDR2 SVGAGI (reference sequence). The CDR3 consists of 15 residues. After removal of 6 bases from V and 1 base from J, the junction contained 3 bases not matched to a gene. The CDR3, as DNA: TGTGCCAGCAGGCGGACAGGGGGGAGCAATCAGCCCCAGCATTTT. It yields the protein CASRRTGGSNQPQHF.

The chain carries TRBV6-5 and TRBJ2-1, with D uncertain. CDR1 MNHEY and CDR2 SVGAGI come from the germline V gene. V was cut by 6 bases and J by 0 bases, with 12 bases left in between. The CDR3 loop spans 15 amino acids. The CDR3 DNA reads as TGTGCCAGCAGCCCCTGGCGGAGCTCCTACAATGAGCAGTTCTTC. Residues: CASSPWRSSYNEQFF.

This clone was seen a single time. J is TRBJ1-1 and V is TRBV10-1; perhaps TRBD1 as D (5 bases). This CDR3 comprises 8 residues. V was cut by 11 bases and J by 10 bases, with 8 bases left in between. Per germline, CDR1 WNHNN and CDR2 SYGVQD (reference sequence). For the CDR3, the DNA is TGCGCCGGGGGGGGAGCTTTCTTT. Translation: CAGGGAFF.

In DNA, the CDR3 is TGTGCCAGTACCAAAGCGGGGCTGGTCGATGAGCAGTTCTTC. Its protein is CASTKAGLVDEQFF. The chain uses TRBV19 and TRBJ2-1; 7 bases line up with TRBD2. Germline CDR1 reads LNHDA; CDR2 reads SQIVND (reference sequence). Losses at the gene ends were 7 bases for V and 8 bases for J; bases not matched to a gene: 11. The CDR3 sequence is 14 residues long.

This chain joins TRBV6-4 and TRBJ1-5, with D possibly TRBD1 on 6 matching bases. CDR1 and CDR2 (germline): MRHNA, SNTAGT. The V end lost 6 bases, the J end lost 7 bases, and 19 bases lay between the germline ends. The CDR3 contains 15 residues. The CDR3 DNA is TGTGCCAGCAGACGGGACGGCTTAACAGGGCAGCCCCAGCATTTT. It encodes CASRRDGLTGQPQHF.

This clone appeared once. This chain joins TRBV6-4 and TRBJ1-5; D gene unclear. The CDR3 runs 13 residues. Trimming left V 6 bases short and J 7 bases short, with 13 bases between. Germline lookup yields CDR1 MRHNA and CDR2 SNTAGT. CDR3: CASSREAGQPQHF. The CDR3 nucleotides are TGTGCCAGCAGCCGGGAGGCGGGCCAGCCCCAGCATTTT.